The rows below give T cell receptor delta chains drawn from one sample of a study of Vδ1+ human thymocytes. TCRdb reprocessed the multiplex PCR reads using CATT. The sample carries 20,000 to 25,000 delta-chain clones, roughly 8% recorded once. What was sequenced was Vdelta1+ gamma-delta thymocytes from the thymus. Receptors originate from a child under two years old who had congenital heart surgery. Both conserved end residues are part of each CDR3. The order of the fields is V gene, CDR3 length, CDR3 protein.

TRDV1 15 CALGNGGNYCDKLIF
TRDV1 23 CALGESEFLRLGATTDYTDKLIF
TRDV1 20 CALEATCTGGYTGGTDKLIF
TRDV1 25 CALGELDSRVCQPTFNRGDTDKLIF
TRDV1 16 CALGEDPPWDSDGLIF
TRAV29/DV5 24 CAASAFWTVLGDTRTSLYTDKLIF
TRDV1 22 CALGCQGGGSPFCDGYTDKLIF
TRDV1 22 CALGVSRAPGLGDTQGTDKLIF
TRDV2 16 CACDTFGAPYTDKLIF
TRDV1 23 CALGEPPRVYVFTGGHFTDKLIF
TRDV1 21 CALGEGLPTTRGFHLTAQLFF
TRDV1 18 CALGELGTGGYDTDKLIF
TRDV1 15 CALGELPRRLDKLIF
TRDV2 22 CACDPKPLPTLPDGGYTDKLIF
TRDV1 17 CALGVRRMGDTTDKLIF
TRDV1 21 CALGELSPPGGYPHYTDKLIF
TRDV1 20 CALPPATYWGILRNTDKLIF
TRDV1 20 CALGEEPYKGIGGNTDKLIF
TRDV1 25 CALGELRLGPPSYWGTVLNLDKLIF
TRDV1 20 CALGEQIFPNQTGGLGGLIF
TRDV2 21 CACDTTNWGICRSWDTRQMFF
TRDV1 21 CALGELRPARTPIINTDKLIF
TRDV1 19 CALGELETGGYAYTDKLIF
TRDV1 18 CALGNLPTGGLYTDKLIF
TRDV1 18 CALGEMGDWGTDTDKLIF
TRDV1 23 CALGGSRQHGSLDWGIRFDKLIF
TRDV1 19 CALGELSYWGIPYTDKLIF
TRDV1 22 CALGESLLPRMSWGILTDKLIF
TRDV1 23 CALGELTPEASTVTTPYTDKLIF
TRDV1 24 CALGEPSIFPTAQVLGIETFKLIF
TRDV1 19 CALGELGPGGDGDTDKLIF
TRDV1 19 CALGELSLPFPVYTDKLIF
TRDV1 15 CALGSTSMYVDKLIF
TRDV1 14 CALGSLGNTDKLIF
TRDV1 22 CALGELVGSPLLGALYTDKLIF
TRDV1 17 CALGEHPNLLGPDKLIF
TRDV1 20 CALGNGLPTPISNGPDKLIF
TRDV1 16 CALGHWGIRGTDKLIF
TRDV1 23 CALGEPPFPVYWGIARYTDKLIF
TRDV1 18 CALGTRLPLWGILAKLIF
TRDV2 17 CAYLSATGGWDTDKLIF
TRDV2 22 CACDTSGDVVVGSSWDTRQMFF
TRDV2 25 CACDTERQGANLGGPALTLTAQLFF
TRDV1 16 CALGELDDRTGDKLIF
TRDV1 21 CALGERSPAFLLGGHTDKLIF
TRDV1 15 CALGESILGDDKLIF
TRDV1 13 CALGGAGVDKLIF
TRDV1 19 CALGELPPFLLGDTTKLIF
TRDV1 19 CALGVPSLPLLGIHDKLIF
TRDV1 20 CALGESDFSITGEGTDKLIF
TRDV1 18 CALGEYRPRGKITDKLIF
TRDV1 19 CALGALVLGDSGCTDKLIF
TRDV1 17 CALGDSRADEGTDKLIF
TRDV1 20 CALGEPVAGKGETYTDKLIF
TRDV3 25 CAFPPLLGGYWGIPPSSWDTRQMFF